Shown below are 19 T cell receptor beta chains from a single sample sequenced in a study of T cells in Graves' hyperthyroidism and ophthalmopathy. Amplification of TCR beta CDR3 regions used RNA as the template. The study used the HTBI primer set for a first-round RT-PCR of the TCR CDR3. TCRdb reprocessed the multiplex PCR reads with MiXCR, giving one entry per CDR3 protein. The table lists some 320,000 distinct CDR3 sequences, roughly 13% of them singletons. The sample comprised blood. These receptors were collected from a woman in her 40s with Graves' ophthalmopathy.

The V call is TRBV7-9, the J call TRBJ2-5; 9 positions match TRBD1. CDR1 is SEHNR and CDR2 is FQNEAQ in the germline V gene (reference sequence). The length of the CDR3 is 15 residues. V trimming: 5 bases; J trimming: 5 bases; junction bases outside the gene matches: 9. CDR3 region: CASSPRTGVGETQYF. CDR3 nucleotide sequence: TGTGCCAGCAGCCCTCGGACAGGGGTGGGGGAGACCCAGTACTTC.

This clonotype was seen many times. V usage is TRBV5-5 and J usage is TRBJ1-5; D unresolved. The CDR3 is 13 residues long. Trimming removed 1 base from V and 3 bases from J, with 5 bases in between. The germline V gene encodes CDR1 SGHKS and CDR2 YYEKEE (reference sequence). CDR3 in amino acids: CASSLSYNQPQHF. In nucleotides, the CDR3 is TGTGCCAGCAGCTTGAGCTACAATCAGCCCCAGCATTTT.

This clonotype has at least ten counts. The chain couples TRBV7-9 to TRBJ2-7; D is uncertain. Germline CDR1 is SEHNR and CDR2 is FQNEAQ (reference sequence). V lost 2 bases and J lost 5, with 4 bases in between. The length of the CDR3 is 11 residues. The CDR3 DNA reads TGTGCCAGCAGCTTAAAAGACGAGCAGTACTTC. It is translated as CASSLKDEQYF. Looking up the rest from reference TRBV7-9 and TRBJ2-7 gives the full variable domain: DTGVSQNPRHKITKRGQNVTFRCDPISEHNRLYWYRQTLGQGPEFLTYFQNEAQLEKSRLLSDRFSAERPKGSFSTLEIQRTEQGDSAMYLCASSLKDEQYFGPGTRLTVT.

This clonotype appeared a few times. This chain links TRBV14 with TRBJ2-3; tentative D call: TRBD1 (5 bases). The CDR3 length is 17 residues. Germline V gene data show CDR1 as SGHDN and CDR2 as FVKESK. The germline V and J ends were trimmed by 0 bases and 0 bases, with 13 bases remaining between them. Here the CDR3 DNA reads TGTGCCAGCAGCCAAGATCACAGGCGGTTTAGCACAGATACGCAGTATTTT. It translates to CASSQDHRRFSTDTQYF.

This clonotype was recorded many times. CDR3 bases: TGTGCCACCACGAGGGACCAAGAGACCCAGTACTTC. Its translation: CATTRDQETQYF. The chain links TRBV15 to TRBJ2-5; D might be TRBD2 (5 bases). Trimming removed 7 bases at V and 0 bases at J, with 6 bases between. Germline CDR1 LNHNV, CDR2 YYDKDF (reference sequence). The CDR3 spans 12 residues.

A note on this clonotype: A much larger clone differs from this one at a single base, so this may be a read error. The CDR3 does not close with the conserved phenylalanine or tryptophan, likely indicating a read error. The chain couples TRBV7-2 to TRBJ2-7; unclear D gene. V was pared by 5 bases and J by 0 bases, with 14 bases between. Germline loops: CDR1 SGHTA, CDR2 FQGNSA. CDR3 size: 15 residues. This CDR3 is CASSLRPPSSYEQYL. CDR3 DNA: TGTGCCAGCAGCCTTAGACCGCCGAGCTCCTACGAGCAGTACCTC.

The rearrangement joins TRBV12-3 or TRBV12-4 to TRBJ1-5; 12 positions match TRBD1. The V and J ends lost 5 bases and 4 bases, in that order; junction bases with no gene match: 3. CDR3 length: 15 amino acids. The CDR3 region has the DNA TGTGCCAGCAGTGGGGACAGGGGGCCTAATCAGCCCCAGCATTTT. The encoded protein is CASSGDRGPNQPQHF.

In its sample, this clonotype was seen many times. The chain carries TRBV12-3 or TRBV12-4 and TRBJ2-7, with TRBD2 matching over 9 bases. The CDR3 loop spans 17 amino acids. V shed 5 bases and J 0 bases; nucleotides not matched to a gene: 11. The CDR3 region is CASSHQISGSVSYEQYF. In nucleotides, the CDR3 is TGTGCCAGCAGTCACCAGATTAGCGGGAGCGTCTCCTACGAGCAGTACTTC.

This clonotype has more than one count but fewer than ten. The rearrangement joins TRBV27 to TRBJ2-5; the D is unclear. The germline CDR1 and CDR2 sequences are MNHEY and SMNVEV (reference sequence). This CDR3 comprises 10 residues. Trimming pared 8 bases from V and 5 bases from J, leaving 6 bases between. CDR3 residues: CASQEETQYF. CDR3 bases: TGTGCCAGCCAGGAGGAGACCCAGTACTTC.

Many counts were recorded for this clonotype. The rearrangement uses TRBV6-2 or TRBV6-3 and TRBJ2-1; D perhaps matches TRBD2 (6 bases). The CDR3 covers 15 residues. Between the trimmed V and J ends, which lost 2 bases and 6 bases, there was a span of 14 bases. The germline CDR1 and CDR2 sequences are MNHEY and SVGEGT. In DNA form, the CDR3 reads TGTGCCAGCAGTTACCACGGGAGTGCGACCAATGAGCAGTTCTTC. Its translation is CASSYHGSATNEQFF.

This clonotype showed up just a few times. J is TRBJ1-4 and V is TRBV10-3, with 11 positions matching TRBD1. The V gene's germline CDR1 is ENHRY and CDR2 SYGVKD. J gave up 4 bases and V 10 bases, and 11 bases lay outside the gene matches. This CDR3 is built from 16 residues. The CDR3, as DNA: TGTGCCACCTCCCGGGACAGGGGGAACTATAATGAAAAACTGTTTTTT. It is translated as CATSRDRGNYNEKLFF.

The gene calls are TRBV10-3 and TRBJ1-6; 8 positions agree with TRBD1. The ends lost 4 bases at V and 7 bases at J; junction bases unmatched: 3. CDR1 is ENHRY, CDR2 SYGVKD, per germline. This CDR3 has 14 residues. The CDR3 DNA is TGTGCCATCAGTGTGGACAGGGCAAATTCACCCCTCCACTTT. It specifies CAISVDRANSPLHF.

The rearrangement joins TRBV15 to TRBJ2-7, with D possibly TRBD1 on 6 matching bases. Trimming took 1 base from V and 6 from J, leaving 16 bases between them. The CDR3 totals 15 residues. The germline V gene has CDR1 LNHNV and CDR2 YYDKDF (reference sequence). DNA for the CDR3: TGTGCCACCAGCAGAGGGTCCGGGACAAGGTTCGAGCAGTACTTC. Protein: CATSRGSGTRFEQYF.

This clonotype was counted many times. The CDR3 here is CASSNRDSRIAFF. In nucleotides, the CDR3 is TGTGCCAGCAGTAACCGGGACAGTCGGATAGCTTTCTTT. The gene calls are TRBV12-3 or TRBV12-4 and TRBJ1-1; TRBD1 agrees at 7 bases. The CDR3 spans 13 residues. With V trimmed by 5 bases and J by 10 bases, 10 bases remained unmatched.

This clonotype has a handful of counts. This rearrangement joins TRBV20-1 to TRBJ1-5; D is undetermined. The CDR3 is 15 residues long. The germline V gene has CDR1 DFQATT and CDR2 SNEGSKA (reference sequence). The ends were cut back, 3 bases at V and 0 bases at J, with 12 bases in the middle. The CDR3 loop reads CSASAGGDSNQPQHF. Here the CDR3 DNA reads TGCAGTGCTAGTGCCGGAGGAGATAGCAATCAGCCCCAGCATTTT.

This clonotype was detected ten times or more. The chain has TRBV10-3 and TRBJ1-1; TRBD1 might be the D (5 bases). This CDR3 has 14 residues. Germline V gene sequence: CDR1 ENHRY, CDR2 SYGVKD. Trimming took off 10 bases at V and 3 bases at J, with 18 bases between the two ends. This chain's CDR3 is CATLRRGGDTEAFF. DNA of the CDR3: TGTGCCACCCTAAGACGGGGGGGGGACACTGAAGCTTTCTTT.

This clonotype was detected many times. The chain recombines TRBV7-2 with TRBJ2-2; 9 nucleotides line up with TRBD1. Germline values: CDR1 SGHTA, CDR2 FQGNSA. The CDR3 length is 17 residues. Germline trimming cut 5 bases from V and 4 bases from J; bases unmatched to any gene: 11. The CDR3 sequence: CASSLGQGMEPTGELFF. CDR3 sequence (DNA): TGTGCCAGCAGCCTGGGACAGGGTATGGAGCCCACCGGGGAGCTGTTTTTT.

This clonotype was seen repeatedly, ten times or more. CDR3 in amino acids: CASSFAGAHIYF. In DNA form, the CDR3 reads TGTGCCAGCAGTTTTGCCGGGGCCCATATATATTTT. The chain has TRBV12-3 or TRBV12-4 and TRBJ1-3, with D possibly TRBD1 on 5 matching bases. V dropped 3 bases and J dropped 13 bases, with 13 bases sitting between them. The CDR3 covers 12 residues.

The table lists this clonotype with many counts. The CDR3 spells CASSFSGPHSNQPQHF. DNA for the CDR3: TGTGCCAGCAGTTTTTCAGGGCCCCATAGCAATCAGCCCCAGCATTTT. The chain recombines TRBV12-3 or TRBV12-4 with TRBJ1-5, with D perhaps TRBD1 (5 bases). The V end was cut by 3 bases, the J end by 0 bases, with 12 bases between. The CDR3 runs 16 residues.